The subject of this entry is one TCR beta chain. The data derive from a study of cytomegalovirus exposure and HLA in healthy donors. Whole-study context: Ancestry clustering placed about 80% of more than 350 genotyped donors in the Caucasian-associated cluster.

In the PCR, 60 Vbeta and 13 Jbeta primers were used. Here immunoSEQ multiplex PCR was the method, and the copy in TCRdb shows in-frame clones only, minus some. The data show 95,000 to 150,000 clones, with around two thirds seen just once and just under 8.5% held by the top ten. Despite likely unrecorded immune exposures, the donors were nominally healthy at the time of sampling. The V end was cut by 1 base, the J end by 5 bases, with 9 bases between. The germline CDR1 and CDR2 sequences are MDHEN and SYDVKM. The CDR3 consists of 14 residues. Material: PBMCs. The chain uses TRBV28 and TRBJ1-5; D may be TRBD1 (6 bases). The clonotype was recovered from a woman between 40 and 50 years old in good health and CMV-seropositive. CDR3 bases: TGTGCCAGCAGTTTATACAGGGCCGATCAGCCCCAGCATTTT. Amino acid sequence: CASSLYRADQPQHF.